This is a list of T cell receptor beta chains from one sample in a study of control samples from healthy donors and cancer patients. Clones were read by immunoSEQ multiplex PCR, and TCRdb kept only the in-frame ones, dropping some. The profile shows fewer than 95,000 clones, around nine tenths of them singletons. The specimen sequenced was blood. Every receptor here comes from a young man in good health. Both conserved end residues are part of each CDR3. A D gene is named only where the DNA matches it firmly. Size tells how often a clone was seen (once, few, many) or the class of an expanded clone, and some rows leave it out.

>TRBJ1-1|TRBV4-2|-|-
TGTGCCAGCAGTCGATTAGGTGGGGGGAACACTGAAGCTTTCTTT
CASSRLGGGNTEAFF
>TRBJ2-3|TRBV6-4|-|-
TGTGCCAGCAGTGACGGAGGAGGGTCAGATACGCAGTATTTT
CASSDGGGSDTQYF
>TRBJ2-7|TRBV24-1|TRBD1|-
TGTGCCACCAGTGACTTAGGACAGGGCGGCGAGCAGTACTTC
CATSDLGQGGEQYF
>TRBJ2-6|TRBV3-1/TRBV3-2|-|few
TGTGCCAGCAGCCAAGACCCAGGGGCCAACGTCCTGACTTTC
CASSQDPGANVLTF
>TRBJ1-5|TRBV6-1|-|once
TGTGCCAGCAGTGATCTCAGGGGCCATTATAGCAATCAGCCCCAGCATTTT
CASSDLRGHYSNQPQHF
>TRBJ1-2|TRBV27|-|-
TGTGCCAGCAGTTATCAGGGGACGGGTAACTATGGCTACACCTTC
CASSYQGTGNYGYTF
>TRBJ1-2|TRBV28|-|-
TGTGCCAGCAGTTTAGAGAAATATGGCTACACCTTC
CASSLEKYGYTF
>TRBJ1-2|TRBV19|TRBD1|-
TGTGCCAGTAGTGGGTACAGGGGGCTCGGCTACACCTTC
CASSGYRGLGYTF
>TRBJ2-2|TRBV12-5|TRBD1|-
TGTGCTAGTGGTTTGGCCGGGACAGGGTATGACACCGGGGAGCTGTTTTTT
CASGLAGTGYDTGELFF
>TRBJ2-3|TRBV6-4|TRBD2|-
TGTGCCAGCAGTGACTCGACTAGCGGGGGGGCAGATACGCAGTATTTT
CASSDSTSGGADTQYF
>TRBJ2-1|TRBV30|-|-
TGTGCCTGGAGTGTACTCGGATACAATGAGCAGTTCTTC
CAWSVLGYNEQFF
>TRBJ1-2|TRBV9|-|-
TGTGCCAGCAGCGACCAACCTACAGGGAACTATGGCTACACCTTC
CASSDQPTGNYGYTF
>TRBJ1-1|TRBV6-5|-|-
TGTGCCAGCAGCCAAGGGGGGAGGTGGGGGGGAGAAGCTTTCTTT
CASSQGGRWGGEAFF
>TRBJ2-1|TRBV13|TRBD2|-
TGTGCCAGCAGCTTCGGGCCTAGCGGGGGGGATGAGCAGTTCTTC
CASSFGPSGGDEQFF
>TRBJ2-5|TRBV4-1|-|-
TGCGCCAGCAGCCAAGATCAGCGCGCGGAGACGGGAGTTTTTTCCCAAGAGACCCAGTACTTC
CASSQDQRAETGVFSQETQYF
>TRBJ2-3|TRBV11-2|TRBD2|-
TGTGCCAGCAGCTTACTAGCGGGGGTAACAGATACGCAGTATTTT
CASSLLAGVTDTQYF
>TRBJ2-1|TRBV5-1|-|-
TGCGCCAGCAGCTTGGCCGTCGGGGGCAATGAGCAGTTCTTC
CASSLAVGGNEQFF
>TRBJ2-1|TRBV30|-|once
TGTGCCTGGTGGGGCGGGGTCCCCTACAATGAGCAGTTCTTC
CAWWGGVPYNEQFF
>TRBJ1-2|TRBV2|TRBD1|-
TGTGCCAGCGGACAGGAGCCCTATGGCTACACCTTC
CASGQEPYGYTF
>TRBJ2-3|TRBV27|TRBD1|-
TGTGCCAGCGGACAGGGGGCGGGCACAGATACGCAGTATTTT
CASGQGAGTDTQYF
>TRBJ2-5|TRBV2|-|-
TGTGCCAGCAGTGAAGGCAGGGGACAAGAGACCCAGTACTTC
CASSEGRGQETQYF
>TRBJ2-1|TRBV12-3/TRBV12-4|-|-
TGTGCCAGCAGCGACCTTATCTACAATGAGCAGTTCTTC
CASSDLIYNEQFF
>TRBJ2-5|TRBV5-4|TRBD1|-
TGTGCCAGCAGCCTGACAGGGGGGGAGACCCAGTACTTC
CASSLTGGETQYF
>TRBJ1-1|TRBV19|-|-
TGTGCCAGTAGTATAGGGCTAGCTTGGGAACCTGAAGCTTTCTTT
CASSIGLAWEPEAFF
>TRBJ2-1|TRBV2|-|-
TGTGCCAGCAGTCCGGGACCCCAAGGCAATGAGCAGTTCTTC
CASSPGPQGNEQFF
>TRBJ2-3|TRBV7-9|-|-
TGTGCCAGCAGCTTCCAGGGCACAGATACGCAGTATTTT
CASSFQGTDTQYF
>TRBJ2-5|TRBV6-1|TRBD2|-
TGTGCCAGCAGTGAATACTTAGCGGGGGGCTCAGAGACCCAGTACTTC
CASSEYLAGGSETQYF
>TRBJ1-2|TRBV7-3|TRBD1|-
TGTGCCAGCAGGGACGGACAGGGGAGCGGCTACACCTTC
CASRDGQGSGYTF
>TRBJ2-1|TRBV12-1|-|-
TGTGCCACCTCGGGGGTTGAGCAGTTCTTC
CATSGVEQFF
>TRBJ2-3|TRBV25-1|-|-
TGTGCCAGCAGTGAATTAGATTTAGGGCCCACAGATACGCAGTATTTT
CASSELDLGPTDTQYF
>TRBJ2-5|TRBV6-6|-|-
TGTGCCAGCAGTCCCCAATCACCGGAGACCCAGTACTTC
CASSPQSPETQYF